The sequence of this T cell receptor beta chain was determined in a study of blood T cell repertoires in COVID-19. Background on the study: Cohort 3 donors were reported recovered after two negative PCRs, clearance, or symptom resolution. Sources were T cells, B-cell-depleted T cells, or PBMCs; the material itself was cDNA or gDNA.

CDR1 is DFQATT, CDR2 SNEGSKA, per germline (reference sequence). Trimming at V came to 5 bases and at J to 7 bases, leaving 4 bases not matched to a gene. This CDR3 is 11 amino acids long. Here immunoSEQ multiplex PCR was the method, and the copy in TCRdb shows in-frame clones only, minus some. This sample has a few hundred thousand clones; approximately 90% occur once, and the top ten carry around 2%. Cohort placement rested on clinical history that participants reported themselves. The sample taken for sequencing was PBMCs or T cells enriched from blood (not recorded which). This sequence joins TRBV20-1 and TRBJ2-7; 8 bases align to TRBD1. The source is an older woman in a cohort exposed to, infected with or recovered from COVID-19 (not recorded which). CDR3 DNA sequence: TGCAGTGCTCAAACAGGGGGGGAGCAGTACTTC. It is translated as CSAQTGGEQYF.